This is a list of T cell receptor beta chains from one sample in a study of cytomegalovirus exposure and HLA in healthy donors. Some clones are missing from TCRdb's copy, which holds only in-frame ones; the method was immunoSEQ multiplex PCR. The sample consists of 100,000 to 150,000 clones, approximately 81% of them appearing once. Sequenced material: PBMCs. The receptors stem from a man in his late teens or twenties in good health and CMV-seropositive. Both conserved end residues are part of each CDR3. A D gene is named only where the DNA matches it firmly. Rows may omit the clone size; those that give it use once, few, many or a size class.

V gene: TRBV9
D gene: TRBD2
clone size: -
J gene: TRBJ2-3
CDR3 protein: CASSVEDVGGGSPTDTQYF
CDR3 DNA: TGTGCCAGCAGCGTAGAAGATGTCGGCGGCGGGAGCCCCACAGATACGCAGTATTTT

V gene: TRBV6-6
D gene: TRBD1
clone size: -
J gene: TRBJ2-7
CDR3 protein: CASTVRQGMMGEQYF
CDR3 DNA: TGTGCCAGCACCGTGAGACAGGGGATGATGGGAGAGCAGTACTTC

V gene: TRBV2
D gene: -
clone size: -
J gene: TRBJ1-2
CDR3 protein: CASSDGSPYGYTF
CDR3 DNA: TGTGCCAGCAGTGACGGTTCACCCTATGGCTACACCTTC

V gene: TRBV6-1
D gene: TRBD1
clone size: -
J gene: TRBJ1-2
CDR3 protein: CASRTGDGYTF
CDR3 DNA: TGTGCCAGCAGGACAGGGGATGGCTACACCTTC

V gene: TRBV11-3
D gene: -
clone size: -
J gene: TRBJ1-1
CDR3 protein: CASSLESYTEAFF
CDR3 DNA: TGTGCCAGCAGCTTAGAGTCTTACACTGAAGCTTTCTTT

V gene: TRBV2
D gene: TRBD2
clone size: -
J gene: TRBJ2-5
CDR3 protein: CASSDGLAEIEETQYF
CDR3 DNA: TGTGCCAGCAGTGATGGACTAGCGGAGATTGAAGAGACCCAGTACTTC

V gene: TRBV9
D gene: -
clone size: -
J gene: TRBJ2-1
CDR3 protein: CASSGGLDYNEQFF
CDR3 DNA: TGTGCCAGCAGCGGGGGACTCGACTACAATGAGCAGTTCTTC

V gene: TRBV10-3
D gene: -
clone size: -
J gene: TRBJ2-7
CDR3 protein: CATSQGGPSTSASPGEQYF
CDR3 DNA: TGTGCCACCAGTCAGGGGGGCCCCTCGACTAGCGCCAGCCCGGGCGAGCAGTACTTC

V gene: TRBV19
D gene: -
clone size: -
J gene: TRBJ1-4
CDR3 protein: CASSMQGGHEKLFF
CDR3 DNA: TGTGCCAGTAGTATGCAAGGAGGGCATGAAAAACTGTTTTTT

V gene: TRBV6-6
D gene: TRBD1
clone size: -
J gene: TRBJ1-1
CDR3 protein: CASSYGQGNTEAFF
CDR3 DNA: TGTGCCAGCAGTTACGGACAGGGCAACACTGAAGCTTTCTTT

V gene: TRBV11-2
D gene: -
clone size: -
J gene: TRBJ2-1
CDR3 protein: CASSLGPQYNEQFF
CDR3 DNA: TGTGCCAGCAGCTTAGGCCCCCAGTACAATGAGCAGTTCTTC

V gene: TRBV4-3
D gene: TRBD1
clone size: -
J gene: TRBJ1-5
CDR3 protein: CASSQDRTGQGVQPQHF
CDR3 DNA: TGCGCCAGCAGCCAAGATCGGACGGGACAGGGGGTTCAGCCCCAGCATTTT

V gene: TRBV6-5
D gene: TRBD2
clone size: few
J gene: TRBJ2-3
CDR3 protein: CASSSNSGSWDTQYF
CDR3 DNA: TGTGCCAGCAGTTCTAATAGCGGGAGTTGGGATACGCAGTATTTT

V gene: TRBV7-2
D gene: -
clone size: -
J gene: TRBJ2-3
CDR3 protein: CASSLGNRRSQYF
CDR3 DNA: TGTGCCAGCAGCTTAGGGAACAGACGATCGCAGTATTTT

V gene: TRBV27
D gene: -
clone size: once
J gene: TRBJ2-6
CDR3 protein: CASSDRDTNSGANVLTF
CDR3 DNA: TGTGCCAGCAGTGACCGGGACACCAACTCTGGGGCCAACGTCCTGACTTTC

V gene: TRBV7-8
D gene: -
clone size: few
J gene: TRBJ1-2
CDR3 protein: CASSLTTGHNYGYTF
CDR3 DNA: TGTGCCAGCAGCTTAACGACAGGCCATAACTATGGCTACACCTTC

V gene: TRBV6-5
D gene: TRBD1
clone size: once
J gene: TRBJ2-7
CDR3 protein: CASSRQGNEQYF
CDR3 DNA: TGTGCCAGCAGCCGACAGGGCAACGAGCAGTACTTC

V gene: TRBV30
D gene: TRBD1
clone size: -
J gene: TRBJ1-2
CDR3 protein: CAWSAPGTGSNYGYTF
CDR3 DNA: TGTGCCTGGAGTGCGCCTGGGACAGGAAGTAACTATGGCTACACCTTC

V gene: TRBV7-2
D gene: -
clone size: -
J gene: TRBJ1-5
CDR3 protein: CASSLRSRVGNQPQHF
CDR3 DNA: TGTGCCAGCAGCTTACGATCCAGGGTGGGCAATCAGCCCCAGCATTTT

V gene: TRBV27
D gene: -
clone size: few
J gene: TRBJ2-2
CDR3 protein: CAARRGDNTGELFF
CDR3 DNA: TGTGCCGCCAGACGAGGAGATAACACCGGGGAGCTGTTTTTT

V gene: TRBV30
D gene: TRBD1
clone size: few
J gene: TRBJ1-1
CDR3 protein: CAWAGQGHVNTEAFF
CDR3 DNA: TGTGCCTGGGCGGGACAGGGGCATGTGAACACTGAAGCTTTCTTT

V gene: TRBV19
D gene: TRBD1
clone size: -
J gene: TRBJ1-1
CDR3 protein: CASSIWDRGANTEAFF
CDR3 DNA: TGTGCCAGTAGTATATGGGACAGGGGGGCGAACACTGAAGCTTTCTTT